In this sample, the clone carrying this TCR beta chain turned up a few times. This sample is drawn from a study of T-cell memory formation after mild COVID-19. Background on the study: TCR clusters were mostly donor specific.

Barcoded TCR alpha and TCR beta cDNA libraries with UMIs came from 5'RACE using constant-segment primers. TCRdb re-derived calls from the 5' RACE reads in MiXCR, one entry per CDR3 protein. The profile covers just under 150,000 distinct CDR3 sequences, with around 21% appearing a single time and about 2.1% taken by the ten largest. Sequencing was carried out using PBMCs or a T cell subset sorted from them (not recorded which). The sequence was obtained from an adult woman who had mild COVID-19 (a few samples of this study predate the infection). Cell type and time point are not known.

This CDR3 is CASSLVRDRGRNEQFF. The CDR3 DNA reads as TGTGCCAGCAGCTTAGTTCGGGACAGGGGGCGAAATGAGCAGTTCTTC. The chain is built from TRBV7-8 and TRBJ2-1, with TRBD1 matching over 12 bases. The CDR3 length is 16 residues. Losses at the gene ends were 1 base for V and 7 bases for J; bases not matched to a gene: 5. Germline V gives CDR1 SGHVS, CDR2 FQNEAQ.